This entry lists 23 T cell receptor beta chains sequenced from one sample in a study of T-cell reconstitution after alpha-beta-depleted transplantation in children. Unique molecular identifiers were used in preparing the TCRbeta library. A single record per CDR3 protein comes from TCRdb applying MiXCR to the PCR reads. Seen here are 750,000 to 950,000 distinct CDR3 sequences, 15% to 20% observed once, and the top ten hold approximately 5%. This specimen consisted of PBMCs, mostly from graft donor cells, obtained 360 days after TCRalphabeta/CD19-depleted stem cell transplant. The receptors here all came from a male patient between 10 and 17 years old who had a stem cell transplant for acute lymphoblastic leukemia, so the T cells may come from the graft donor.

This rearrangement joins TRBV18 to TRBJ2-3, with a weak D call TRBD1 (6 bases). This CDR3 spans 15 amino acids. Germline V gene sequence: CDR1 KGHSH, CDR2 LQKENI. Trimming pared 6 bases from V and 2 bases from J, leaving 15 bases between. CDR3: CASSPGTPLTDTQYF. DNA for the CDR3: TGTGCCAGCTCGCCCGGGACACCCCTCACAGATACGCAGTATTTT.

This clonotype was counted a few times. The V call is TRBV20-1, the J call TRBJ2-7; D is uncertain. Trimming shortened V by 6 bases and J by 1 base, and 13 bases separated the two germline ends. The germline V gene has CDR1 DFQATT and CDR2 SNEGSKA (reference sequence). There are 13 residues in the CDR3. The CDR3 nucleotides are TGCAGTGCGATGGGGTTTAGTTCCTACGAGCAGTACTTC. Its translation: CSAMGFSSYEQYF.

The sample holds a few counts of this clonotype. The chain has TRBV3-1 and TRBJ2-7, with TRBD1 identical over 10 bases. There are 15 residues in the CDR3. V trimming: 5 bases; J trimming: 5 bases; junction bases outside the gene matches: 9. Germline assignment: CDR1 LGHDT and CDR2 YNNKEL (reference sequence). CDR3 sequence: CASSVVGQGINEQYF. The CDR3 DNA reads TGTGCCAGCAGCGTTGTGGGACAGGGGATCAACGAGCAGTACTTC.

Concerning this clonotype: A much larger clone sits a single nucleotide away, making a read error possible. The J gene is TRBJ2-7, the V gene TRBV2, with 7 bases fitting TRBD1. Germline values: CDR1 SNHLY, CDR2 FYNNEI. The CDR3 contains 12 residues. For the CDR3, the DNA is TGTGCCATACGACAGGGCCCCTACGAGCTGTACTTC. Protein: CAIRQGPYELYF.

This clonotype was found a few times. The V gene is TRBV27, the J gene TRBJ2-3; no clear D gene. Trimming took 2 bases from V and 1 from J, leaving 10 bases between them. CDR3 length equals 15 residues. Per germline, CDR1 MNHEY and CDR2 SMNVEV (reference sequence). The CDR3 DNA reads as TGTGCCAGCAGTTTAACGGCAGCCCGCACAGATACGCAGTATTTT. Translating gives CASSLTAARTDTQYF.

This clonotype was counted only a few times. V is TRBV9 and J is TRBJ2-3; no reliable D call. V was cut by 4 bases and J by 4 bases, with 10 bases left in between. The germline V gene has CDR1 SGDLS and CDR2 YYNGEE. CDR3 size: 13 residues. CDR3 DNA sequence: TGTGCCAGCAGCCCAAGTCTCTCAGATACGCAGTATTTT. This encodes CASSPSLSDTQYF.

This clonotype was counted many times. V and J are TRBV29-1 and TRBJ2-7; D possibly corresponds to TRBD1 (5 bases). The ends were cut back, 3 bases at V and 2 bases at J, with 11 bases in the middle. This CDR3 is 13 amino acids long. Germline assignment: CDR1 SQVTM and CDR2 ANQGSEA. The CDR3 nucleotides are TGCAGCGTTGAGGTACAGGACACCTACGAGCAGTACTTC. It encodes CSVEVQDTYEQYF.

The table lists this clonotype with a few counts. The chain has TRBV5-1 and TRBJ2-3; perhaps TRBD1 as D (6 bases). The CDR3 loop spans 20 amino acids. V was pared by 4 bases and J by 1 base, with 28 bases between. In germline, CDR1 is SGHRS, CDR2 YFSETQ. CDR3 region: CASSLNPNTQGGLGTDTQYF. Written as DNA, the CDR3 is TGCGCCAGCAGCCTAAACCCCAACACACAAGGGGGTCTCGGCACAGATACGCAGTATTTT.

In nucleotides, the CDR3 is TGCGCCAGCAGCCTGGTAGCGGATTTTACTTACAATGAGCAGTTCTTC. It codes for CASSLVADFTYNEQFF. The chain joins TRBV4-1 to TRBJ2-1; D may be TRBD2 (6 bases). Germline assignment: CDR1 MGHRA and CDR2 YSYEKL. The CDR3 extends over 16 amino acids. V lost 4 bases and J 4 bases, leaving 17 bases between the germline ends.

This clonotype has at least ten counts. The chain employs TRBV12-3 or TRBV12-4 and TRBJ2-1; 15 bases are shared with TRBD2. The CDR3 has 15 residues. J gave up 6 bases and V 6 bases, and 3 bases lay outside the gene matches. The DNA of the CDR3 is TGTGCCAGCAGAACGGGACTAGCGGGAGGCAATGAGCAGTTCTTC. This encodes CASRTGLAGGNEQFF.

This rearrangement joins TRBV20-1 to TRBJ1-3; a possible D gene is TRBD1 (5 bases). Germline V gene sequence: CDR1 DFQATT, CDR2 SNEGSKA (reference sequence). V gave up 0 bases and J gave up 7 bases, with 16 bases separating them. This CDR3 is built from 15 residues. The CDR3 DNA reads as TGCAGTGCTAGAGATTCGGGGCCATGGAGGAACACCATATATTTT. Protein product: CSARDSGPWRNTIYF.

There are a few counts of this clonotype. This sequence joins TRBV4-1 and TRBJ1-1; no clear D gene. Trimming removed 4 bases from V and 1 base from J, with 10 bases in between. CDR1 MGHRA and CDR2 YSYEKL come from the germline V gene. This CDR3 region has 14 residues. The CDR3 is CASSPGLPNTEAFF. CDR3 DNA: TGCGCCAGCAGCCCTGGACTCCCGAACACTGAAGCTTTCTTT.

J is TRBJ1-4 and V is TRBV2; 9 bases align to TRBD1. The V and J ends lost 5 bases and 8 bases, in that order; junction bases with no gene match: 12. Germline CDR1 reads SNHLY; CDR2 reads FYNNEI. The CDR3 runs 16 residues. CDR3 bases: TGTGCCAGCAGTCCCCGAGGGACAGGGTTGGTCGAAAAACTGTTTTTT. Translation: CASSPRGTGLVEKLFF.

A note on this clonotype: A read error may be the cause here, since a much bigger clone is one base away. The chain uses TRBV6-2 or TRBV6-3 and TRBJ1-2; D possibly corresponds to TRBD1 (5 bases). The CDR3 contains 13 residues. Germline CDR1 is MNHEY and CDR2 is SVGEGT. The CDR3 sequence: CASSWDFNYDYTF. The CDR3 bases are TGTGCCAGCAGTTGGGACTTTAACTATGACTACACCTTC.

Ten or more counts support this clonotype. This rearrangement joins TRBV5-1 to TRBJ2-3; no reliable D call. Trimming took 0 bases from V and 0 from J, leaving 5 bases between them. The V gene's germline CDR1 is SGHRS and CDR2 YFSETQ. The CDR3 is made up of 14 amino acids. Here the CDR3 DNA reads TGCGCCAGCAGCTTGGCCATGAGCACAGATACGCAGTATTTT. Residues: CASSLAMSTDTQYF.

Only a few counts were recorded for this clonotype. The gene calls are TRBV4-1 and TRBJ2-1; D is possibly TRBD2 (6 bases). Germline CDR1 reads MGHRA; CDR2 reads YSYEKL. Trimming removed 1 base at V and 4 bases at J, with 17 bases between. CDR3 length: 17 residues. CDR3 in amino acids: CASSQGLDLGLYNEQFF. CDR3 in DNA: TGCGCCAGCAGCCAAGGCCTCGACTTGGGACTTTACAATGAGCAGTTCTTC.

In its sample, this clonotype was seen many times. In DNA, the CDR3 is TGCGCCAGCAGCTTGGGAGGGACAGGGGTTTACGAGCAGTACTTC. It is translated as CASSLGGTGVYEQYF. The chain combines TRBV5-1 with TRBJ2-7; 10 bases fit TRBD1. Germline CDR1 and CDR2: SGHRS and YFSETQ. The junction had 4 bases not matched to a gene; V was cut back by 0 bases and J by 4 bases. The CDR3 is made up of 15 amino acids.

J is TRBJ2-7 and V is TRBV5-1; 12 bases match TRBD2. This CDR3 is 17 amino acids long. CDR1 SGHRS and CDR2 YFSETQ come from the germline V gene. Trimming took 4 bases from V and 8 from J; bases not matched to a gene: 16. This CDR3 reads CASSASLGLAGNWQQYF. The CDR3 DNA reads TGCGCCAGCAGCGCTTCTTTAGGACTAGCGGGAAATTGGCAGCAGTACTTC.

This clonotype was recorded at least ten times. The chain couples TRBV7-3 to TRBJ2-7; 7 bases fit TRBD1. The CDR3 spans 13 residues. V dropped 3 bases and J dropped 3; count of bases not matched to a gene: 2. Per germline, CDR1 SGHTA and CDR2 FQGTGA. Here the CDR3 reads CASSFAGGYEQYF. In nucleotides, the CDR3 is TGTGCCAGCAGCTTCGCAGGGGGCTACGAGCAGTACTTC.

This clonotype was picked up a small number of times. The chain uses TRBV12-3 or TRBV12-4 and TRBJ1-2; tentatively, D is TRBD1 (5 bases). Trimming took 1 base from V and 3 from J, leaving 9 bases between them. This CDR3 has 14 residues. The CDR3 here is CASSLGGTDYGYTF. CDR3 bases: TGTGCCAGCAGTTTAGGAGGGACCGACTATGGCTACACCTTC.

V and J are TRBV5-1 and TRBJ1-5; possible D gene TRBD1, 5 bases. The V gene lost 1 base and the J gene lost 1 base, with 9 bases spanning the gap. The germline gives CDR1 SGHRS, CDR2 YFSETQ. The CDR3 is 15 amino acids. DNA for the CDR3: TGCGCCAGCAGCTTGACAGGCATGAGCAATCAGCCCCAGCATTTT. Encoded protein: CASSLTGMSNQPQHF.

This clonotype was detected only a few times. The rearrangement links TRBV21-1 to TRBJ2-7; TRBD2 reflects the table's D call only, with no check against the DNA. TRBV21-1 is marked as a pseudogene. The CDR3 sequence is 16 residues long. CDR3 DNA sequence: TGTGCCAGCAGCAAAGTCGAGTCCCTCAGCTCCTACGAGCAGTACTTC. It specifies CASSKVESLSSYEQYF.

This clonotype occurred many times. The chain combines TRBV20-1 with TRBJ2-3; 12 bases align to TRBD1. The ends lost 3 bases at V and 3 bases at J; junction bases unmatched: 4. Germline V gene data show CDR1 as DFQATT and CDR2 as SNEGSKA (reference sequence). CDR3 length equals 15 residues. The CDR3 is CSASGTGGWTDTQYF. CDR3 DNA: TGCAGTGCTAGCGGGACAGGGGGCTGGACAGATACGCAGTATTTT.